Reported below is one T cell receptor beta chain. Antigen unknown. CDR1 and CDR2 from the germline V gene are MDHEN and SYDVKM. J lost 4 bases, V lost 2 bases, and 20 bases had no gene match. The CDR3 is 20 amino acids. The PCR employed 60 Vbeta primers together with 13 Jbeta primers. Assay used: immunoSEQ multiplex PCR; TCRdb lists only in-frame clones, some missing. This table has some 130,000 clones, about four fifths appearing once. The sample belongs to a study of cytomegalovirus exposure and HLA in healthy donors. Points from the study as a whole: The authors later found TCR association rates varying by HLA locus, with DRB1 most and HLA-C fewest. Cytomegalovirus status, reportedly, was diagnosed with high specificity and sensitivity by the classifier.

The chain links TRBV28 to TRBJ2-3, with 8 bases identical to TRBD2. The sequence was obtained from a man aged 18 to 29 in good health and CMV-seronegative. The sample consisted of PBMCs. The CDR3 DNA reads TGTGCCAGCAGTTTAACCCTCGGAACTTGGCTACTAGCGGATTCAGATACGCAGTATTTT. It specifies CASSLTLGTWLLADSDTQYF.